This T cell receptor beta chain was captured in a study of cytomegalovirus exposure and HLA in healthy donors. The CDR3 has 15 amino acids. V dropped 8 bases and J dropped 3 bases, with 18 bases sitting between them. Germline values: CDR1 MDHEN, CDR2 SYDVKM. PCR amplification relied on 60 Vbeta primers (plus 13 Jbeta primers). Only in-frame clones appear in the TCRdb table, and some are missing; sequencing was by immunoSEQ multiplex PCR. This sample yields approximately 100,000 clones, of which approximately 80% are seen a single time; 3.5% to 4% belongs to the top ten. Sequencing input: PBMCs. The gene calls are TRBV28 and TRBJ2-3; D call uncertain. The receptor's source is a man in his sixties in good health and CMV-seronegative. This CDR3 is CASFPGGSPTDTQYF. In DNA form, the CDR3 reads TGTGCCAGCTTCCCCGGCGGCTCACCTACAGATACGCAGTATTTT.